The TCR beta chain described here comes from a study of cytomegalovirus exposure and HLA in healthy donors. Study-level results: Earlier results showed most TCR beta V segments being productive about 87% or about 30% of the time. For TCR beta chains, V- and J-gene trimming was later linked to a missense DCLRE1C variant.

The germline V and J ends were trimmed by 6 bases and 4 bases, with 19 bases remaining between them. Per the germline V gene, CDR1 is SGHDT and CDR2 is YYEEEE. There are 15 residues in the CDR3. 13 Jbeta primers and 60 Vbeta primers were used for the PCR. Measured with immunoSEQ multiplex PCR; TCRdb has only the in-frame clones, and not every one. The sample lists about 120,000 clones, 75% to 90% occurring once. Worth noting for this clone: Its cognate antigen is unknown.

The TCR sequence derives from a man aged 25-45 years in good health and CMV-seronegative. The chain carries TRBV5-6 and TRBJ1-2; TRBD1 is a possible D gene (6 bases). The sample was PBMCs. The CDR3 reads CASKDKQGSTYGYTF. The CDR3 nucleotides read TGTGCCAGCAAAGATAAGCAGGGGAGTACCTATGGCTACACCTTC.